This T cell receptor (beta chain) was documented in a study of cytomegalovirus exposure and HLA in healthy donors. Trimming cost V 1 base and J 4 bases, with 7 bases left between them. CDR1 and CDR2 (germline): MNHEY, SVGAGI. This CDR3 spans 13 amino acids. Study results and limitations: Reportedly, fewer N-insertions than the approximately 610-donor mean appeared in an Asian-associated ancestry cluster in a later analysis. The records held CMV serostatus as the only immune exposure information. Previously analyzed data showed that most TCR beta V segments were productive at a frequency of about 87% or about 30%. According to a later analysis, most TCR beta chains associated with CMV appeared HLA-restricted.

Researchers ran the PCR with 60 Vbeta and 13 Jbeta primers. This table comes from immunoSEQ multiplex PCR, and its TCRdb copy is limited to in-frame clones, with some not included. The sample includes about 200,000 clones, roughly 13% of them seen just once. This clone was seen a few times. Its antigen remains unknown. The sequencing sample was made of PBMCs. This clonotype was obtained from a middle-aged man in good health and CMV-seropositive. The V gene is TRBV6-5, the J gene TRBJ2-5; tentatively, D is TRBD2 (6 bases). The CDR3 region has the DNA TGTGCCAGCAGTTACTGGGGAGGAGAGACCCAGTACTTC. Amino acids: CASSYWGGETQYF.